The rows below give T cell receptor beta chains drawn from one sample of a study of early T cells in non-severe SARS-CoV-2 infection. TCRdb reanalysed the 5' RACE reads using MiXCR and keeps one entry per CDR3 protein. The table lists about 63,000 distinct CDR3 sequences, roughly 13% of them singletons. Sequenced sample: whole blood. The receptors were sampled from an adult who was a healthcare worker with PCR-confirmed SARS-CoV-2 infection or an uninfected control (not recorded which). The CDR3 runs from the conserved cysteine through the conserved F or W. D genes are given only for firm matches. Size is omitted from some rows. Given values are once, few, many or a class for expanded clones.

TRBV3-1	few	TRBJ2-3	-	CASSRGAPDTQYF	TGTGCCAGCAGCCGAGGCGCTCCAGATACGCAGTATTTT
TRBV6-5	-	TRBJ1-6	-	CASKGSSYNSPLHF	TGTGCCAGTAAGGGCAGCTCCTATAATTCACCCCTCCACTTT
TRBV5-1	many	TRBJ2-1	-	CASSLAGGWGNEQFF	TGCGCCAGCAGCTTGGCCGGCGGGTGGGGCAATGAGCAGTTCTTC
TRBV5-5	-	TRBJ2-3	TRBD1	CASSLEGQGWDTQYF	TGTGCCAGCAGCTTGGAGGGACAGGGTTGGGATACGCAGTATTTT
TRBV13	-	TRBJ2-1	-	CASSLGVLAYNEQFF	TGTGCCAGCAGCTTAGGAGTTCTGGCCTACAATGAGCAGTTCTTC
TRBV18	many	TRBJ2-7	TRBD1	CASSPYWGTGAYEQYF	TGTGCCAGCTCACCATACTGGGGGACAGGGGCCTACGAGCAGTACTTC
TRBV6-1	-	TRBJ2-1	-	CASSESSYLVF	TGTGCCAGCAGTGAAAGTAGCTATCTGGTCTTC
TRBV10-3	many	TRBJ1-4	-	CAISERGGDEKLFF	TGTGCCATCAGTGAAAGGGGTGGGGATGAAAAACTGTTTTTT
TRBV9	many	TRBJ1-4	-	CASSVDVASDEKLFF	TGTGCCAGCAGCGTCGATGTAGCCTCGGATGAAAAACTGTTTTTT
TRBV3-1	few	TRBJ1-1	TRBD1	CASSPEQGAGEAFF	TGTGCCAGCAGCCCGGAACAGGGGGCGGGTGAAGCTTTCTTT
TRBV4-3	-	TRBJ2-3	TRBD2	CASSHTTSGATDTQYF	TGCGCCAGCAGCCACACAACTAGCGGGGCCACAGATACGCAGTATTTT
TRBV5-8	-	TRBJ2-3	-	CASTSFFGGVADTQYF	TGTGCCAGCACCAGCTTTTTCGGGGGAGTCGCAGATACGCAGTATTTT
TRBV20-1	few	TRBJ1-3	-	CSARQTGYSGNTIYF	TGCAGTGCTAGACAAACAGGGTACTCTGGAAACACCATATATTTT
TRBV4-1	many	TRBJ1-4	-	CASSQDLYANRAELFF	TGCGCCAGCAGCCAAGATCTTTACGCGAACAGGGCTGAACTGTTTTTT
TRBV12-3/TRBV12-4	many	TRBJ2-7	TRBD1	CASSSTGGSYEQYF	TGTGCCAGCAGTTCGACAGGGGGATCGTACGAGCAGTACTTC
TRBV20-1	many	TRBJ2-7	TRBD1	CSARDRDYEQYF	TGCAGTGCCAGGGACAGGGACTACGAGCAGTACTTC
TRBV30	many	TRBJ2-2	-	CAWRSGPATGELFF	TGTGCCTGGAGGTCCGGACCGGCCACCGGGGAGCTGTTTTTT
TRBV7-2	many	TRBJ2-5	-	CASSLGSRPQETQYF	TGTGCCAGCAGCTTAGGTTCCAGGCCCCAAGAGACCCAGTACTTC
TRBV9	few	TRBJ2-5	-	CASSVGGEQTQYF	TGTGCCAGCAGCGTAGGAGGGGAGCAGACCCAGTACTTC
TRBV11-1	few	TRBJ2-7	-	CASSPAAVRETEQYF	TGTGCCAGCAGCCCCGCCGCCGTGAGGGAGACCGAGCAGTACTTC
TRBV5-6	-	TRBJ2-1	-	CASSFLREQFF	TGTGCCAGCAGCTTCCTTCGTGAGCAGTTCTTC
TRBV19	many	TRBJ2-3	TRBD2	CASSVGLAGGAGTDTQYF	TGTGCCAGTAGTGTAGGACTAGCGGGGGGTGCCGGCACAGATACGCAGTATTTT
TRBV5-6	many	TRBJ2-7	-	CASSPNLGLPGHKPYEQYF	TGTGCCAGCAGCCCGAACCTTGGCCTACCGGGACACAAACCATACGAGCAGTACTTC
TRBV7-9	many	TRBJ2-7	-	CASSHRDGPYEQYF	TGTGCCAGCAGCCACCGGGACGGTCCCTACGAGCAGTACTTC